The next 28 T cell receptor beta chains were all read from a single sample in a study of T cells after yellow fever vaccination. TCRdb fed the 5' RACE reads into MiXCR, producing one record per CDR3 protein. Here the sample spans about 360,000 distinct CDR3 sequences, around 6.5% being singletons. The sample consisted of PBMCs, taken 5 days after the yellow fever booster vaccination. The receptors derive from a man aged 25 to 40 who received the YFV17D yellow fever vaccine.

This clonotype was picked up a small number of times. CDR3 DNA: TGTGCCAGCACCGCAGGACTAGCGCCATACAATGAGCAGTTCTTC. This encodes CASTAGLAPYNEQFF. The J gene is TRBJ2-1, the V gene TRBV6-1, with 9 bases fitting TRBD2. CDR1 is MNHNS, CDR2 SASEGT, per germline. CDR3 length: 15 residues. The V gene end was trimmed by 7 bases and the J gene end by 4 bases; junction bases not matched to a gene: 8.

The chain carries TRBV14 and TRBJ1-2; 8 nucleotides agree with TRBD1. Germline CDR1 is SGHDN and CDR2 is FVKESK. The CDR3 is 15 residues long. V gave up 5 bases and J gave up 3 bases; unmatched junction bases: 8. In DNA, the CDR3 is TGTGCCAGCAGCGAAAGGACAGGGAGCGACTATGGCTACACCTTC. Its translation: CASSERTGSDYGYTF.

This clonotype was detected many times. The V call is TRBV9, the J call TRBJ2-1; D may be TRBD1 or TRBD2 (5 bases each). Trimming shortened V by 3 bases and J by 1 base, and 11 bases separated the two germline ends. CDR1 and CDR2 from the germline V gene are SGDLS and YYNGEE. CDR3 size: 15 residues. The CDR3 spells CASSALGESYNEQFF. The DNA for the CDR3 is TGTGCCAGCAGCGCTTTAGGGGAGTCCTACAATGAGCAGTTCTTC. The complete variable domain, with remaining parts taken from reference TRBV9 and TRBJ2-1, reads DSGVTQTPKHLITATGQRVTLRCSPRSGDLSVYWYQQSLDQGLQFLIQYYNGEERAKGNILERFSAQQFPDLHSELNLSSLELGDSALYFCASSALGESYNEQFFGPGTRLTVL.

The rearrangement links TRBV11-2 to TRBJ2-7, with 8 nucleotides matching TRBD2. V trimming: 11 bases; J trimming: 6 bases; junction bases outside the gene matches: 12. The CDR3 has 13 amino acids. Germline loops: CDR1 SGHAT, CDR2 FQNNGV. The CDR3 here is CASKPAGVPEQYF. CDR3 DNA sequence: TGTGCCTCCAAGCCAGCGGGAGTTCCCGAGCAGTACTTC.

V is TRBV30 and J is TRBJ1-3, with D unresolved. This CDR3 spans 13 amino acids. From germline, CDR1 is GTSNPN and CDR2 SVGIG (reference sequence). V was shortened by 4 bases and J by 0 bases, with 7 bases between the two germline ends. CDR3 DNA sequence: TGTGCCTGGAAGAGATCCTCTGGAAACACCATATATTTT. The encoded protein is CAWKRSSGNTIYF.

The table lists this clonotype with a few counts. This chain uses TRBV20-1 with TRBJ2-7, with D hard to call. V was trimmed by 6 bases and J by 7 bases, leaving 10 bases between them. Germline CDR1 and CDR2: DFQATT and SNEGSKA (reference sequence). This CDR3 is 10 amino acids long. The CDR3 reads CSASPFEQYF. CDR3 sequence (DNA): TGCAGTGCCAGTCCCTTTGAGCAGTACTTC.

This clonotype has only a few counts. V and J are TRBV23-1 and TRBJ2-2; 9 nucleotides match TRBD1. TRBV23-1 is classed as an ORF, of uncertain function. This CDR3 comprises 18 residues. V lost 2 bases and J lost 4; bases outside the gene matches: 11. CDR3 residues: CASSQHYPGQGSTGELFF. DNA for the CDR3: TGCGCCAGCAGTCAACACTACCCGGGACAGGGATCCACCGGGGAGCTGTTTTTT.

The sample holds a few counts of this clonotype. This chain links TRBV7-2 with TRBJ1-2; 7 bases agree with TRBD1. CDR1 is SGHTA, CDR2 FQGNSA, per germline. V was pared by 1 base and J by 4 bases, with 6 bases of the junction left unmatched. The CDR3 is 15 amino acids. The CDR3 protein is CASSLEAGGGYGYTF. Written as DNA, the CDR3 is TGTGCCAGCAGCTTAGAGGCAGGGGGTGGCTATGGCTACACCTTC.

This clonotype has ten or more counts. The chain is built from TRBV5-5 and TRBJ2-1, with 11 bases identical to TRBD2. V shed 3 bases and J 15 bases; nucleotides not matched to a gene: 11. Germline CDR1 reads SGHKS; CDR2 reads YYEKEE (reference sequence). This CDR3 has 14 amino acids. The CDR3 coding sequence is TGTGCCAGCAGCTCCCCGGGACTAGCGGCCCTGGGGTTCTTC. This codes for CASSSPGLAALGFF.

The rearrangement joins TRBV29-1 to TRBJ1-1; a weak D match, TRBD1 (5 bases). Trimming stripped 6 bases from V and 0 bases from J, with 11 bases between. This CDR3 is 13 amino acids long. Per germline, CDR1 SQVTM and CDR2 ANQGSEA. For the CDR3, the DNA is TGCAGCGTGCAAGACAGCATGAACACTGAAGCTTTCTTT. Translation: CSVQDSMNTEAFF.

This chain joins TRBV6-1 and TRBJ1-1; maybe TRBD1 (5 bases). The CDR3 contains 14 residues. The V end lost 0 bases, the J end lost 10 bases, and 15 bases lay between the germline ends. Looked up from germline, CDR1 is MNHNS and CDR2 is SASEGT. Here the CDR3 DNA reads TGTGCCAGCAGTGAAGCTAGTGGGGCGATTGTAGCTTTCTTT. It is translated as CASSEASGAIVAFF.

This clonotype was counted between two and nine times. This chain connects TRBV20-1 to TRBJ2-2, with D maybe TRBD2 (6 bases). The CDR3 is made up of 15 amino acids. The V end was cut by 3 bases, the J end by 3 bases, with 14 bases between. Per the germline V gene, CDR1 is DFQATT and CDR2 is SNEGSKA (reference sequence). The CDR3 here is CSARMGTLYTGELFF. CDR3 DNA sequence: TGCAGTGCTAGGATGGGGACTCTATACACCGGGGAGCTGTTTTTT.

Ten or more counts support this clonotype. The rearrangement joins TRBV11-1 to TRBJ2-7, with D maybe TRBD2 (7 bases). This CDR3 comprises 18 residues. V was shortened by 1 base and J by 3 bases, with 22 bases between the two germline ends. Germline assignment: CDR1 SGHAT and CDR2 FQDESV (reference sequence). The CDR3 region is CASSLGPFAGAPFYEQYF. The CDR3 DNA is TGTGCCAGCAGCTTAGGGCCCTTTGCGGGGGCCCCCTTCTACGAGCAGTACTTC.

This clonotype was picked up many times. The J gene is TRBJ2-4, the V gene TRBV28; 7 nucleotides match TRBD1. In germline, CDR1 is MDHEN, CDR2 SYDVKM. V was clipped by 5 bases and J by 3 bases; unmatched bases: 7. The CDR3 spans 15 residues. The CDR3 DNA reads TGTGCCAGCAGTCCATACAGGGGAAACAAAAACATTCAGTACTTC. It encodes CASSPYRGNKNIQYF.

This clonotype was seen a few times. The J gene is TRBJ2-2, the V gene TRBV5-1, with D unclear. This CDR3 contains 13 residues. Trimming took off 3 bases at V and 7 bases at J, with 10 bases between the two ends. In germline, CDR1 is SGHRS, CDR2 YFSETQ. Written as DNA, the CDR3 is TGCGCCAGCAGCTATCCGGGTGGCGGGGAGCTGTTTTTT. Translating it yields CASSYPGGGELFF.

This clonotype was recorded many times. The chain joins TRBV4-2 to TRBJ2-1, with 7 bases aligning to TRBD1. The germline V gene has CDR1 LGHNA and CDR2 YNFKEQ. This CDR3 region has 18 residues. The V gene end was trimmed by 5 bases and the J gene end by 4 bases; junction bases not matched to a gene: 17. CDR3 residues: CASSKVRRTGVEYNEQFF. The CDR3 region has the DNA TGTGCCAGCAGCAAAGTACGGCGCACAGGGGTTGAGTACAATGAGCAGTTCTTC.

This clonotype was seen repeatedly, ten times or more. The CDR3 nucleotides read TGTGCCATCAGCACCCTAGCGGGAGAACGGAATGAGCAGTTCTTC. Translating it yields CAISTLAGERNEQFF. The genes are TRBV10-3 and TRBJ2-1; 10 bases are shared with TRBD2. This CDR3 has 15 amino acids. J lost 7 bases, V lost 6 bases, and 9 bases had no gene match. Germline CDR1 reads ENHRY; CDR2 reads SYGVKD.

This clonotype was detected only a few times. The J gene is TRBJ2-3, the V gene TRBV20-1; D is possibly TRBD2 (7 bases). From germline, CDR1 is DFQATT and CDR2 SNEGSKA (reference sequence). The CDR3 loop spans 14 amino acids. V was clipped by 4 bases and J by 4 bases, with 15 bases between them. CDR3 protein: CSATAGGAADTQYF. The DNA of the CDR3 is TGCAGTGCTACGGCTGGGGGGGCCGCAGATACGCAGTATTTT.

This clonotype has at least ten counts. V gene TRBV28 combines with J gene TRBJ2-2; D is unclear. The length of the CDR3 is 12 residues. Trimming took 6 bases from V and 5 from J, leaving 7 bases between them. Germline values: CDR1 MDHEN, CDR2 SYDVKM. In nucleotides, the CDR3 is TGTGCCAGCAGCCAACTTACCGGGGAGCTGTTTTTT. It is translated as CASSQLTGELFF. Filled out from reference TRBV28 and TRBJ2-2, the complete variable domain reads DVKVTQSSRYLVKRTGEKVFLECVQDMDHENMFWYRQDPGLGLRLIYFSYDVKMKEKGDIPEGYSVSREKKERFSLILESASTNQTSMYLCASSQLTGELFFGEGSRLTVL.

The sample holds many counts of this clonotype. The rearrangement links TRBV6-5 to TRBJ2-7; D might be TRBD2 (6 bases). The V and J ends lost 0 bases and 5 bases respectively, with 11 bases between them. This CDR3 spans 14 amino acids. Germline CDR1 and CDR2: MNHEY and SVGAGI. CDR3 residues: CASSYSGWGDEQYF. Here the CDR3 DNA reads TGTGCCAGCAGTTACTCGGGTTGGGGGGACGAGCAGTACTTC.

The V gene is TRBV5-1, the J gene TRBJ2-7; a possible D gene is TRBD2 (5 bases). Germline CDR1 reads SGHRS; CDR2 reads YFSETQ. The CDR3 loop spans 15 amino acids. Trimming removed 1 base at V and 6 bases at J, with 17 bases between. This chain's CDR3 is CASSLSGLAIREQYF. The CDR3 DNA reads TGCGCCAGCAGCTTGAGTGGACTGGCAATCCGCGAGCAGTACTTC.

This clonotype was counted only a few times. This chain connects TRBV7-2 to TRBJ2-1, with TRBD1 identical over 7 bases. Germline V gene sequence: CDR1 SGHTA, CDR2 FQGNSA. The CDR3 sequence is 15 residues long. Germline trimming cut 5 bases from V and 0 bases from J; bases unmatched to any gene: 4. The CDR3 DNA reads as TGTGCCAGCAGCCCGGGACAGCTCTCCTACAATGAGCAGTTCTTC. It specifies CASSPGQLSYNEQFF.

This clonotype came up a few times. This sequence joins TRBV5-1 and TRBJ2-2, with TRBD2 matching over 7 bases. The CDR3 runs to 17 residues. The ends lost 4 bases at V and 1 base at J; junction bases unmatched: 10. CDR1 and CDR2 from the germline V gene are SGHRS and YFSETQ. The CDR3 here is CASSRTEGGRNTGELFF. For the CDR3, the DNA is TGCGCCAGCAGCCGGACCGAGGGCGGGAGGAACACCGGGGAGCTGTTTTTT.

V gene TRBV19 combines with J gene TRBJ2-1; the D gene could be TRBD1 or TRBD2 (6 bases each). CDR3 length: 15 amino acids. CDR1 and CDR2 from the germline V gene are LNHDA and SQIVND (reference sequence). Between the trimmed V and J ends, which lost 5 bases and 7 bases, there was a span of 18 bases. Here the CDR3 DNA reads TGTGCCAGTAGTGCTCGTCTCGGGGGCGGGAATGAGCAGTTCTTC. Amino acids: CASSARLGGGNEQFF.

This clonotype was picked up a small number of times. The CDR3 DNA sequence: TGCGCCAGCAGCCAAGATACAGGGACCTACGAGCAGTACTTC. Amino acids: CASSQDTGTYEQYF. The V call is TRBV4-3, the J call TRBJ2-7; possibly TRBD1 for D (6 bases). The CDR3 contains 14 residues. Germline V gene lookup returns CDR1 LGHNA and CDR2 YSLEER. V was clipped by 0 bases and J by 2 bases, with 8 bases between them.

The V call is TRBV7-9, the J call TRBJ1-3, with no clear D. V was trimmed by 4 bases and J by 4 bases, leaving 14 bases between them. CDR3 length: 15 amino acids. Germline V gives CDR1 SEHNR, CDR2 FQNEAQ (reference sequence). CDR3 nucleotides: TGTGCCAGCAGCTCTACGGCCAAGAAAGGAAACACCATATATTTT. Residues: CASSSTAKKGNTIYF.

The chain has TRBV3-1 and TRBJ2-1; the match to TRBD2 covers 12 bases. This CDR3 is built from 15 residues. CDR1 LGHDT and CDR2 YNNKEL come from the germline V gene (reference sequence). Trimming removed 1 base from V and 9 bases from J; junction bases left unmatched: 4. The CDR3 loop reads CASSQGLAGVGEQFF. CDR3 nucleotides: TGTGCCAGCAGCCAAGGACTAGCGGGAGTGGGTGAGCAGTTCTTC.

V is TRBV7-2 and J is TRBJ2-7; D not resolved. Germline V gene sequence: CDR1 SGHTA, CDR2 FQGNSA. The germline V and J ends were trimmed by 1 base and 3 bases, with 7 bases remaining between them. The CDR3 runs 13 residues. CDR3 in DNA: TGTGCCAGCAGCTTAGTGAACCTCTACGAGCAGTACTTC. Encoded protein: CASSLVNLYEQYF.